The source of this TCR beta chain is a study of T cells after yellow fever vaccination. Study results and limitations: It was the secondary response that reached its peak faster, day 5 versus 15, but it was weaker.

V lost 4 bases and J lost 5, with 17 bases in between. CDR3 length equals 16 residues. CDR1 is LNHDA and CDR2 is SQIVND in the germline V gene (reference sequence). A single record per CDR3 protein comes from TCRdb applying MiXCR to the 5' RACE reads. The table has about 550,000 distinct CDR3 sequences, under 25% seen once. Concerning this clonotype itself: Its specificity is unknown.

The chain has TRBV19 and TRBJ2-2, with D perhaps matching TRBD1 or TRBD2 (6 bases each). The sequenced sample was PBMCs, obtained 15 days after the yellow fever booster vaccination. The sequence came from a man aged 25 to 45 who received the YFV17D yellow fever vaccine. Here the CDR3 reads CASSNAGRGKTGELFF. In nucleotides, the CDR3 is TGTGCCAGTAGTAATGCGGGAAGGGGGAAAACCGGGGAGCTGTTTTTT.